Reported below is one T cell receptor beta chain. Its target is unknown. Using immunoSEQ multiplex PCR, the repertoire was profiled, and TCRdb retains in-frame clones only, with some absent. The sample has 750,000 to 1,000,000 clones, around 92% seen once. This record comes from a study of shared clonotypes between healthy human individuals. On the study more broadly: Donors, aged 18 to 49, were two women and a few men. Study findings and constraints: Only blood underwent sampling, and tissue repertoires likely differ. A few donors shared about 5% of their naive CD4 clonotypes.

Cells designated naive CD8 were CD45RO-negative and were positively selected for CCR7, with terminally differentiated effector memory CD45RA+ cells excluded. Sequencing was carried out using naive CD8+ T cells sorted from blood. This clonotype was sampled from a man aged 25-40 years in good health.

The CDR3 sequence is CAWSLAGTEAFF. The CDR3 DNA reads as TGTGCCTGGAGCCTCGCAGGCACTGAAGCTTTCTTT. J is TRBJ1-1 and V is TRBV30; no firm D call. Between the trimmed V and J ends, which lost 3 bases and 4 bases, there was a span of 9 bases. The CDR3 is 12 amino acids. Germline lookup yields CDR1 GTSNPN and CDR2 SVGIG (reference sequence).